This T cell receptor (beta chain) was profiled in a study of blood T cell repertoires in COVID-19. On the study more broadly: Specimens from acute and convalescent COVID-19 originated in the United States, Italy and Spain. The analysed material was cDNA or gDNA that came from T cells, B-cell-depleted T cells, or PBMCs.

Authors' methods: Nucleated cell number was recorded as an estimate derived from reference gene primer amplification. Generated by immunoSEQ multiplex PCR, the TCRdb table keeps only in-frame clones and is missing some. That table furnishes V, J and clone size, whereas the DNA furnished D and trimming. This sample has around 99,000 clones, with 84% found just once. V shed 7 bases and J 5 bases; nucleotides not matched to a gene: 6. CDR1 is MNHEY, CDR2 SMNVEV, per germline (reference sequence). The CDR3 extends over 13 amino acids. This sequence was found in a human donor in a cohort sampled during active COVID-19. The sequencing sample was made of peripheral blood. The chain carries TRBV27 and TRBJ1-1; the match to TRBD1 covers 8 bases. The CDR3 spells CASTQGAGTEAFF. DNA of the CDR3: TGTGCCAGCACCCAGGGGGCAGGGACTGAAGCTTTCTTT.